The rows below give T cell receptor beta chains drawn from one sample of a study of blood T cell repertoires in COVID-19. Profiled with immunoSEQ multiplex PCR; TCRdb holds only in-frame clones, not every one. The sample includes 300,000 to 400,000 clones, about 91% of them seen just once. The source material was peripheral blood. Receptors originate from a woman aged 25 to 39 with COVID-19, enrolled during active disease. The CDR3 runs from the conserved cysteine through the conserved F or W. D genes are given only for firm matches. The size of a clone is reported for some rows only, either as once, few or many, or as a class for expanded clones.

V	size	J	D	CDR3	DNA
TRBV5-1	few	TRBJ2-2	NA	CASSLDRFTGELFF	TGCGCCAGCAGCTTGGACAGGTTCACCGGGGAGCTGTTTTTT
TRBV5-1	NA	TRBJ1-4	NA	CASSLPRTEIATNEKLFF	TGCGCCAGCAGCTTGCCTAGGACAGAAATTGCAACTAATGAAAAACTGTTTTTT
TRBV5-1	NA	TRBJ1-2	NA	CASSYEGTQGYTF	TGCGCCAGCAGCTATGAAGGGACTCAAGGCTACACCTTC
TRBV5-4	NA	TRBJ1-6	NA	CASSPDRLSNSPLHF	TGTGCCAGCAGCCCGGACAGATTATCTAATTCACCCCTCCACTTT
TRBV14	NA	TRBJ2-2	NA	CASSQGATTRVFF	TGTGCCAGCAGCCAAGGCGCGACGACTAGGGTGTTTTTT
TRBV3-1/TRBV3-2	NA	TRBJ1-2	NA	CASSPPRYGYTF	TGTGCCAGCAGCCCCCCGCGATATGGCTACACCTTC
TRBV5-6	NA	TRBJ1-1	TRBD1	CASSLRDRVMNTEAFF	TGTGCCAGCAGCTTGAGGGACAGGGTCATGAACACTGAAGCTTTCTTT
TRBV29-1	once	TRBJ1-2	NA	CSVELSPYGYTF	TGCAGCGTTGAATTATCCCCCTATGGCTACACCTTC
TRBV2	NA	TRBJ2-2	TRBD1	CASSEDSRGLLVGELFF	TGTGCCAGCAGTGAAGATTCGAGGGGGCTGTTGGTTGGGGAGCTGTTTTTT
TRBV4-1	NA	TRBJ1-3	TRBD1	CASSPGQGATGNTIYF	TGCGCCAGCAGCCCCGGACAGGGGGCGACTGGAAACACCATATATTTT
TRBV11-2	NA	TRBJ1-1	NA	CASSLSMGVRNTEAFF	TGTGCCAGCAGCTTATCCATGGGAGTGAGGAACACTGAAGCTTTCTTT
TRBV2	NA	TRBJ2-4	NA	CASSDGLGAKNIQYF	TGTGCCAGCAGTGACGGTCTCGGGGCCAAAAACATTCAGTACTTC
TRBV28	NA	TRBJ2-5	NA	CASSSWGSLQETQYF	TGTGCCAGCAGTTCTTGGGGCAGCCTTCAAGAGACCCAGTACTTC
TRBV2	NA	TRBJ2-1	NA	CASSVGGDEQFF	TGTGCCAGCAGTGTCGGGGGAGATGAGCAGTTCTTC
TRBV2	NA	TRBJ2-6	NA	CATALEGASGANVLTF	TGTGCCACCGCCTTGGAGGGGGCATCTGGGGCCAACGTCCTGACTTTC
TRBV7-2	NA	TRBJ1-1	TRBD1	CASSFGTPWAGGEAFF	TGTGCCAGCAGCTTTGGCACACCCTGGGCAGGGGGTGAAGCTTTCTTT
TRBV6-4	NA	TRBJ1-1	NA	CASSDSPLSEAFF	TGTGCCAGCAGTGACTCCCCTCTGAGTGAAGCTTTCTTT
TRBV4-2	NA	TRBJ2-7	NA	CASSQDQDSSYEQYF	TGTGCCAGCAGCCAAGATCAGGACAGTTCCTACGAGCAGTACTTC
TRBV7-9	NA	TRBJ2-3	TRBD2	CASSLAGTSGDHGDTQYF	TGTGCCAGCAGCTTAGCTGGGACTAGCGGGGATCATGGCGATACGCAGTATTTT
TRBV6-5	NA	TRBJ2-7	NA	CASRPSGFSYEQYF	TGTGCCAGCCGCCCCAGCGGTTTCTCCTACGAGCAGTACTTC
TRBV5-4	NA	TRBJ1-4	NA	CASSLATGPNEKLFF	TGTGCCAGCAGCTTAGCGACAGGTCCGAATGAAAAACTGTTTTTT
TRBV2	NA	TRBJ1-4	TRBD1	CASTAEGAEKLFF	TGTGCCAGCACTGCGGAGGGGGCGGAAAAACTGTTTTTT
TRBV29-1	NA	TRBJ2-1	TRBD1	CSGRGQAVISSSYNEQFF	TGCAGCGGACGGGGACAGGCCGTTATTTCGAGCTCCTACAATGAGCAGTTCTTC
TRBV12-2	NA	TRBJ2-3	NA	CASRQSTRYQYF	TGTGCAAGTCGTCAATCAACCCGCTATCAGTATTTT
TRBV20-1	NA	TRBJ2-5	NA	CSAAWGETQYF	TGCAGTGCTGCCTGGGGCGAGACCCAGTACTTC
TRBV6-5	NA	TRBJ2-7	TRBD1	CASSTGGYEQYF	TGTGCCAGTTCGACAGGGGGATACGAGCAGTACTTC
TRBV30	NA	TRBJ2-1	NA	CAWSEGGAGEQFF	TGTGCCTGGAGTGAAGGGGGGGCGGGTGAGCAGTTCTTC
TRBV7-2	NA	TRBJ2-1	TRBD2	CASSPQRGAGDEQFF	TGTGCCAGCAGCCCTCAGCGGGGGGCTGGGGATGAGCAGTTCTTC
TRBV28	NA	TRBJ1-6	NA	CASSADRRLHF	TGTGCCAGCAGTGCCGACAGGCGCCTGCACTTT
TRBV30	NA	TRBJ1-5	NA	CAWADRSNQPQHF	TGTGCCTGGGCCGACAGAAGTAATCAGCCCCAGCATTTT
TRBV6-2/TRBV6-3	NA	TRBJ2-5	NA	CASSAVGSEETQYF	TGTGCCAGCAGTGCGGTCGGGAGCGAGGAGACCCAGTACTTC
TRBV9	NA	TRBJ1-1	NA	CASSPQTLLNTEAFF	TGTGCCAGCAGCCCGCAGACACTCTTGAACACTGAAGCTTTCTTT
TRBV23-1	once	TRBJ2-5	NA	CASSPRQGQETQYF	TGCGCCAGCAGTCCCCGCCAGGGACAAGAGACCCAGTACTTC
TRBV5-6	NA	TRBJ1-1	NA	CASSLVGRGGTEAFF	TGTGCCAGCAGCTTGGTCGGCAGAGGGGGCACTGAAGCTTTCTTT
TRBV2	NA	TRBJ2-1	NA	CASDEADRFNNNEQFF	TGTGCCAGCGATGAGGCAGACCGCTTTAATAACAATGAGCAGTTCTTC
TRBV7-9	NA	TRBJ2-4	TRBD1	CASSARGLINIQYF	TGTGCCAGCAGTGCCAGGGGGCTGATAAACATTCAGTACTTC
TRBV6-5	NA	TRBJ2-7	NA	CASSYSRGSKGYEQYF	TGTGCCAGCAGTTATTCCCGGGGGTCCAAGGGCTACGAGCAGTACTTC
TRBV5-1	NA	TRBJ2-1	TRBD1	CASRTITGTGIIDEQFF	TGCGCCAGCAGAACGATCACCGGGACAGGGATCATCGATGAGCAGTTCTTC
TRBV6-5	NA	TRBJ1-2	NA	CASSYSMVGVGYTF	TGTGCCAGCAGTTACTCGATGGTAGGGGTTGGCTACACCTTC
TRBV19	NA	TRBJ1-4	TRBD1	CASKRLPGQGSEKLFF	TGTGCCAGTAAGCGGCTTCCGGGACAGGGAAGTGAAAAACTGTTTTTT
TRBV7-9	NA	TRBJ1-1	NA	CASSYNVGRNTEAFF	TGTGCCAGCAGCTACAACGTTGGGAGGAACACTGAAGCTTTCTTT
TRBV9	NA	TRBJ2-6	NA	CASCRDSGANVLTF	TGTGCCAGCTGCCGCGACTCTGGGGCCAACGTCCTGACTTTC
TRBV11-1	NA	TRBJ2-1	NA	CASSLGGYNEQFF	TGTGCCAGCAGCTTAGGAGGGTACAATGAGCAGTTCTTC
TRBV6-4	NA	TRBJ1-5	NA	CASSVCQPQHF	TGTGCCAGCAGTGTATGTCAGCCCCAGCATTTT
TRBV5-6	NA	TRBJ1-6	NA	CASSLFKQVGFAPLHF	TGTGCCAGCAGCTTGTTTAAGCAGGTTGGGTTTGCACCCCTCCACTTT
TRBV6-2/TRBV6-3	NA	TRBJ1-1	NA	CASSYSQGSTEAFF	TGTGCCAGCAGTTACTCCCAGGGTAGCACTGAAGCTTTCTTT